The clone carrying this T cell receptor beta chain has a handful of counts. What it binds is unknown. A junction end diverges from the germline sequence, so it may reflect a read error. The primer mix had 60 Vbeta and 13 Jbeta primers. Per the study methods: Roughly 12 million of 75 million to 85 million unique TCR beta chains were shared, per a later count. Repertoires were generated with immunoSEQ multiplex PCR, while TCRdb's copy carries only in-frame clones and drops some. V and J calls and clone size follow that table, whereas D and trimming were derived from the DNA. Of about 140,000 clones in the sample, 80% were seen once. This sample stems from a study of cytomegalovirus exposure and HLA in healthy donors. Study-wide background: A data release that came early held tens of millions of unique TCRs from HLA-typed donors.

Germline-derived CDR1 and CDR2 are SSHAT and FNYEAQ (reference sequence). The CDR3 sequence is 15 residues long. Study-wide results and caveats: In a later analysis, HLA-associated beta chains showed higher expansion and lower generation probabilities than comparable chains. Segments of the TCR beta V type were, in most cases, productive about 87% or about 30% of the time in an earlier analysis.

The chain links TRBV7-7 to TRBJ2-1, with TRBD2 matching 9 bases. The material sequenced was PBMCs. The sequence was obtained from a male donor in good health and CMV-seropositive. The CDR3, as DNA: TGTGCTAGCAGCTTAGGGCGGGAGGGCACAGGTGAGCAGTTCTTC. Protein: CASSLGREGTGEQFF. The whole variable domain, filled in from reference TRBV7-7 and TRBJ2-1, reads GAGVSQSPRYKVTKRGQDVTLRCDPISSHATLYWYQQALGQGPEFLTYFNYEAQPDKSGLPSDRFSAERPEGSISTLTIQRTEQRDSAMYRCASSLGREGTGEQFFGPGTRLTVL.